This T cell receptor (beta chain) was captured in a study of shared clonotypes between healthy human individuals. The wider study: With ages of 18 to 49, the donors were two women and a few men. The study used three CD4 naive, three CD4 memory, two CD8 naive and one CD8 memory plate per donor. Study-level findings and limits: Generation probability values for non-shared clonotypes were lower than those for clonotypes shared by all four donors. Tissue TCR repertoires likely differ from these blood-only repertoires.

Details on this clone: Its cognate antigen is unknown.

TCRdb keeps only in-frame clones here, not all; method: immunoSEQ multiplex PCR. The data contain more than 500,000 clones, 90% to 97% of them singletons. After removal of 8 bases from V and 2 bases from J, the junction contained 3 bases not matched to a gene. The CDR3 runs to 13 residues. CDR1 and CDR2 (germline): SNHLY, FYNNEI. The sample taken for sequencing was naive CD4+ T cells sorted from blood. The subset here: CD45RA+ positively selected. The receptor was derived from a young woman in good health. The chain joins TRBV2 to TRBJ1-5; 7 bases map to TRBD1. CDR3 sequence: CASETGGNQPQHF. As DNA, the CDR3 is TGTGCCAGCGAAACAGGGGGCAATCAGCCCCAGCATTTT.